These 8 T cell receptor beta chains share one sample of origin, sequenced in a study of monozygotic twins with inflammatory bowel disease. TCRdb re-called the 5' RACE reads, yielding one record per CDR3 amino acid sequence without DNA. The sample has 310,000 or so distinct CDR3 sequences, and its top ten clones hold around 2%. The sample taken for sequencing was blood. The receptor set was obtained from a human donor with ulcerative colitis or Crohn's disease, or a healthy co-twin of an affected twin (not recorded which).

The chain joins TRBV4-1 to TRBJ2-7. The CDR3 contains 14 residues. Germline loops: CDR1 MGHRA, CDR2 YSYEKL. CDR3 protein: CASSQGQWAYEQYF.

The rearrangement links TRBV7-9 to TRBJ1-5. The CDR3 runs 12 residues. Germline values: CDR1 SEHNR, CDR2 FQNEAQ (reference sequence). The CDR3 here is CASSEDIQPQHF.

V is TRBV20-1 and J is TRBJ1-5. This CDR3 is built from 17 residues. Germline lookup yields CDR1 DFQATT and CDR2 SNEGSKA (reference sequence). This chain's CDR3 is CSARSTGARGRNQPQHF.

This sequence joins TRBV10-3 and TRBJ2-7; the TCRdb D gene call, TRBD1, has no DNA to confirm it. The CDR3 has 15 amino acids. CDR1 is ENHRY, CDR2 SYGVKD, per germline. The CDR3 region is CAACPDSSFSYEQYF.

The chain has TRBV30 and TRBJ1-2. This CDR3 has 14 residues. Germline values: CDR1 GTSNPN, CDR2 SVGIG (reference sequence). CDR3 amino acids: CAWLGSYPDYGYTF.

The chain carries TRBV5-1 and TRBJ1-5; the TCRdb call, TRBD1, lacks DNA for checking. Germline assignment: CDR1 SGHRS and CDR2 YFSETQ. The CDR3 sequence is 15 residues long. Here the CDR3 reads CASSFYRESDQPQHF.

The V and J genes are TRBV12-3 or TRBV12-4 and TRBJ2-7; TCRdb returns TRBD1, unconfirmable since there is no DNA. This CDR3 region has 15 residues. CDR3 protein: CASSLGSGPAYEQYF.

This chain links TRBV20-1 with TRBJ2-3. The length of the CDR3 is 12 residues. CDR1 and CDR2 (germline): DFQATT, SNEGSKA (reference sequence). This CDR3 reads CSAPIRRDTQYF.